Listed below are T cell receptor beta chains from one sample, sequenced in a study of blood T cell repertoires in COVID-19. Some clones are missing from TCRdb's copy, which holds only in-frame ones; the method was immunoSEQ multiplex PCR. The data hold about 94,000 clones, with roughly 86% observed a single time. Sample: peripheral blood. These receptors all stem from a human donor with acute or convalescent COVID-19. The donor label of this sample is uncertain. CDR3s include the opening cysteine and the closing phenylalanine or tryptophan. The D gene is left open where the match is weak. Clone size is given for some rows only: seen once, a few or many times, or a class if the clone is expanded.

j_call: TRBJ1-1; clone_size: once; v_call: TRBV6-5; d_call: NA; cdr3_aa: CASSYGRNTEAFF; cdr3_nt: TGTGCCAGCAGTTACGGGCGGAACACTGAAGCTTTCTTT
j_call: TRBJ2-2; clone_size: NA; v_call: TRBV5-4; d_call: NA; cdr3_aa: CASSPPSAGELFF; cdr3_nt: TGTGCCAGCAGCCCCCCTAGTGCCGGGGAGCTGTTTTTT
j_call: TRBJ1-1; clone_size: NA; v_call: TRBV5-1; d_call: NA; cdr3_aa: CASSLGPSSTTTEAFF; cdr3_nt: TGCGCCAGCAGCTTGGGTCCCTCTTCTACCACCACTGAAGCTTTCTTT
j_call: TRBJ1-4; clone_size: NA; v_call: TRBV5-8; d_call: NA; cdr3_aa: CASSHRQVLGTNEKLFF; cdr3_nt: TGTGCCAGCAGCCACAGACAGGTTTTAGGAACTAATGAAAAACTGTTTTTT
j_call: TRBJ1-1; clone_size: NA; v_call: TRBV5-1; d_call: NA; cdr3_aa: CASSLDGSKNTEAFF; cdr3_nt: TGCGCCAGCAGCTTGGACGGGTCCAAGAACACTGAAGCTTTCTTT
j_call: TRBJ2-5; clone_size: NA; v_call: TRBV29-1; d_call: TRBD1; cdr3_aa: CSGGTGTGGETQYF; cdr3_nt: TGCAGCGGCGGAACCGGGACAGGGGGTGAGACCCAGTACTTC
j_call: TRBJ2-3; clone_size: NA; v_call: TRBV24-1; d_call: TRBD2; cdr3_aa: CATNLLAGGTVEGDTQYF; cdr3_nt: TGTGCCACCAATTTACTAGCGGGGGGAACCGTCGAGGGAGATACGCAGTATTTT
j_call: TRBJ2-5; clone_size: NA; v_call: TRBV29-1; d_call: TRBD2; cdr3_aa: CSVALAGLGETQYF; cdr3_nt: TGCAGCGTTGCGCTAGCGGGGTTGGGGGAGACCCAGTACTTC
j_call: TRBJ2-7; clone_size: once; v_call: TRBV5-1; d_call: NA; cdr3_aa: CASSLYQGYYEQYF; cdr3_nt: TGCGCCAGCAGCTTGTACCAGGGATATTACGAGCAGTACTTC
j_call: TRBJ1-3; clone_size: NA; v_call: TRBV19; d_call: TRBD1; cdr3_aa: CASSFGTAAGNTIYF; cdr3_nt: TGTGCCAGTAGTTTCGGGACAGCCGCTGGAAACACCATATATTTT
j_call: TRBJ2-1; clone_size: NA; v_call: TRBV7-3; d_call: TRBD2; cdr3_aa: CASSYPTSGGGYNEQFF; cdr3_nt: TGTGCCAGCAGCTACCCGACTAGCGGGGGAGGCTACAATGAGCAGTTCTTC
j_call: TRBJ2-3; clone_size: NA; v_call: TRBV5-1; d_call: NA; cdr3_aa: CASSEGGPDTQYF; cdr3_nt: TGCGCCAGCAGCGAGGGGGGGCCAGATACGCAGTATTTT
j_call: TRBJ2-5; clone_size: NA; v_call: TRBV12-3/TRBV12-4; d_call: TRBD2; cdr3_aa: CASSRGGMETQYF; cdr3_nt: TGTGCCAGCAGTCGGGGAGGGATGGAGACCCAGTACTTC
j_call: TRBJ1-1; clone_size: NA; v_call: TRBV18; d_call: TRBD1; cdr3_aa: CASSRGQGWGTEAFF; cdr3_nt: TGTGCCAGCTCGCGAGGACAGGGTTGGGGCACTGAAGCTTTCTTT
j_call: TRBJ1-1; clone_size: NA; v_call: TRBV3-1/TRBV3-2; d_call: NA; cdr3_aa: CASSPEEGRNTEAFF; cdr3_nt: TGTGCCAGCAGCCCAGAGGAGGGGCGGAACACTGAAGCTTTCTTT
j_call: TRBJ1-5; clone_size: NA; v_call: TRBV21-1; d_call: NA; cdr3_aa: CASSKDKASNQPQHF; cdr3_nt: TGTGCCAGCAGCAAAGATAAAGCTAGCAATCAGCCCCAGCATTTT
j_call: TRBJ2-5; clone_size: NA; v_call: TRBV28; d_call: TRBD2; cdr3_aa: CASGTKRGKETQYF; cdr3_nt: TGTGCCAGCGGGACCAAGCGGGGGAAAGAGACCCAGTACTTC
j_call: TRBJ2-1; clone_size: NA; v_call: TRBV29-1; d_call: TRBD1; cdr3_aa: CSATLEDRTYEQFF; cdr3_nt: TGCAGCGCCACTCTGGAGGACAGGACCTATGAGCAGTTCTTC
j_call: TRBJ1-4; clone_size: NA; v_call: TRBV5-1; d_call: NA; cdr3_aa: CASSLKQGGYRTNEKLFF; cdr3_nt: TGCGCCAGCAGCTTGAAACAGGGAGGGTATAGGACTAATGAAAAACTGTTTTTT
j_call: TRBJ2-1; clone_size: once; v_call: TRBV3-1/TRBV3-2; d_call: TRBD2; cdr3_aa: CASSQVLASGGRNEQFF; cdr3_nt: TGTGCCAGCAGCCAAGTTCTGGCTAGCGGGGGGCGGAATGAGCAGTTCTTC
j_call: TRBJ2-5; clone_size: NA; v_call: TRBV6-5; d_call: TRBD2; cdr3_aa: CASSFTAGTTQETQYF; cdr3_nt: TGTGCCAGCAGTTTCACCGCCGGGACTACCCAAGAGACCCAGTACTTC
j_call: TRBJ2-7; clone_size: NA; v_call: TRBV18; d_call: TRBD2; cdr3_aa: CASSPGGGNYEQYF; cdr3_nt: TGTGCCAGCTCACCCGGGGGGGGCAACTACGAGCAGTACTTC
j_call: TRBJ2-4; clone_size: NA; v_call: TRBV19; d_call: NA; cdr3_aa: CASSTGQSNIQYF; cdr3_nt: TGTGCCAGTAGTACAGGGCAATCAAACATTCAGTACTTC
j_call: TRBJ1-1; clone_size: NA; v_call: TRBV28; d_call: NA; cdr3_aa: CASSPGTTRRTEAFF; cdr3_nt: TGTGCCAGCAGTCCCGGGACAACGAGGAGGACTGAAGCTTTCTTT
j_call: TRBJ2-7; clone_size: NA; v_call: TRBV2; d_call: NA; cdr3_aa: CASSAHRDYEQYF; cdr3_nt: TGTGCCAGCAGTGCCCACCGGGACTACGAGCAGTACTTC
j_call: TRBJ2-1; clone_size: once; v_call: TRBV20-1; d_call: TRBD1; cdr3_aa: CSASGGQTYNEQFF; cdr3_nt: TGCAGTGCTAGTGGGGGACAGACCTACAATGAGCAGTTCTTC
j_call: TRBJ1-1; clone_size: NA; v_call: TRBV6-2/TRBV6-3; d_call: NA; cdr3_aa: CASTPAGAQTEAFF; cdr3_nt: TGTGCCAGCACCCCAGCAGGGGCGCAGACTGAAGCTTTCTTT
j_call: TRBJ1-1; clone_size: NA; v_call: TRBV4-2; d_call: TRBD1; cdr3_aa: CASSQGGTGSWKNTEAFF; cdr3_nt: TGTGCCAGCAGCCAAGGAGGGACAGGTTCTTGGAAGAACACTGAAGCTTTCTTT
j_call: TRBJ2-5; clone_size: NA; v_call: TRBV7-9; d_call: NA; cdr3_aa: CASSSLGGSIIETQYF; cdr3_nt: TGTGCCAGCAGCTCCCTAGGGGGTTCTATTATCGAGACCCAGTACTTC
j_call: TRBJ2-2; clone_size: few; v_call: TRBV9; d_call: NA; cdr3_aa: CASSVDLRGTGELFF; cdr3_nt: TGTGCCAGCAGCGTAGATCTCAGGGGCACCGGGGAGCTGTTTTTT
j_call: TRBJ1-4; clone_size: NA; v_call: TRBV18; d_call: TRBD1; cdr3_aa: CASSTGQGREKLFF; cdr3_nt: TGTGCCAGCTCAACGGGACAGGGACGTGAAAAACTGTTTTTT
j_call: TRBJ1-2; clone_size: NA; v_call: TRBV6-1; d_call: NA; cdr3_aa: CASSEAERQSYGYTF; cdr3_nt: TGTGCCAGCAGTGAAGCAGAAAGACAAAGCTATGGCTACACCTTC
j_call: TRBJ1-1; clone_size: few; v_call: TRBV6-2/TRBV6-3; d_call: NA; cdr3_aa: CASSTGGTTEAFF; cdr3_nt: TGTGCCAGCAGTACGGGAGGAACAACTGAAGCTTTCTTT
j_call: TRBJ1-2; clone_size: NA; v_call: TRBV3-1/TRBV3-2; d_call: NA; cdr3_aa: CASSSPWEDKNYGYTF; cdr3_nt: TGTGCCAGCAGCAGCCCTTGGGAGGACAAAAACTATGGCTACACCTTC
j_call: TRBJ2-2; clone_size: once; v_call: TRBV3-1/TRBV3-2; d_call: TRBD2; cdr3_aa: CASSQAGTMGELFF; cdr3_nt: TGTGCCAGCAGCCAGGCCGGGACTATGGGGGAGCTGTTTTTT
j_call: TRBJ1-5; clone_size: once; v_call: TRBV28; d_call: TRBD1; cdr3_aa: CASSFVGTGAWYRPQHF; cdr3_nt: TGTGCCAGCAGTTTCGTTGGGACAGGTGCATGGTATCGGCCCCAGCATTTT
j_call: TRBJ2-1; clone_size: NA; v_call: TRBV12-3/TRBV12-4; d_call: NA; cdr3_aa: CASNRGYEQFF; cdr3_nt: TGTGCCAGCAACCGGGGTTATGAGCAGTTCTTC
j_call: TRBJ1-1; clone_size: NA; v_call: TRBV19; d_call: NA; cdr3_aa: CASSIWDTWNTEAFF; cdr3_nt: TGTGCCAGTAGTATCTGGGACACCTGGAACACTGAAGCTTTCTTT
j_call: TRBJ1-5; clone_size: NA; v_call: TRBV18; d_call: TRBD1; cdr3_aa: CASSPEGASFQPQHF; cdr3_nt: TGTGCCAGCTCACCGGAGGGGGCCTCCTTTCAGCCCCAGCATTTT
j_call: TRBJ1-6; clone_size: NA; v_call: TRBV5-1; d_call: TRBD1; cdr3_aa: CASSPGTAYNSPLHF; cdr3_nt: TGCGCCAGCAGCCCCGGGACAGCATATAATTCACCCCTCCACTTT
j_call: TRBJ2-7; clone_size: NA; v_call: TRBV29-1; d_call: NA; cdr3_aa: CSVEKAGGEQYF; cdr3_nt: TGCAGCGTTGAGAAGGCAGGCGGGGAGCAGTACTTC
j_call: TRBJ2-2; clone_size: NA; v_call: TRBV2; d_call: TRBD2; cdr3_aa: CASRGLASGTGELFF; cdr3_nt: TGTGCCAGCAGGGGACTAGCGTCGGGCACCGGGGAGCTGTTTTTT
j_call: TRBJ2-5; clone_size: NA; v_call: TRBV30; d_call: TRBD2; cdr3_aa: CAWSPGGAGQETQYF; cdr3_nt: TGTGCCTGGAGCCCCGGGGGAGCGGGGCAAGAGACCCAGTACTTC
j_call: TRBJ1-5; clone_size: NA; v_call: TRBV6-5; d_call: TRBD1; cdr3_aa: CASSSDRDQPQHF; cdr3_nt: TGTGCCAGCAGCTCCGACAGGGATCAGCCCCAGCATTTT
j_call: TRBJ1-1; clone_size: NA; v_call: TRBV28; d_call: NA; cdr3_aa: CASNVETGMNTEAFF; cdr3_nt: TGTGCCAGCAACGTTGAGACAGGAATGAACACTGAAGCTTTCTTT
j_call: TRBJ1-2; clone_size: NA; v_call: TRBV5-1; d_call: NA; cdr3_aa: CASSLSGGNYGYTF; cdr3_nt: TGCGCCAGCAGCTTGTCGGGAGGGAACTATGGCTACACCTTC
j_call: TRBJ1-1; clone_size: NA; v_call: TRBV5-1; d_call: NA; cdr3_aa: CASSFGREGFVTEAFF; cdr3_nt: TGCGCCAGCAGCTTCGGGCGGGAGGGGTTTGTCACTGAAGCTTTCTTT
j_call: TRBJ2-1; clone_size: NA; v_call: TRBV24-1; d_call: NA; cdr3_aa: CATSDPSGDEQFF; cdr3_nt: TGTGCCACCAGTGACCCCAGCGGCGATGAGCAGTTCTTC
j_call: TRBJ2-1; clone_size: NA; v_call: TRBV19; d_call: TRBD1; cdr3_aa: CASRGQGVNEQFF; cdr3_nt: TGTGCCAGTAGGGGACAGGGGGTAAATGAGCAGTTCTTC
j_call: TRBJ2-5; clone_size: NA; v_call: TRBV3-1/TRBV3-2; d_call: TRBD2; cdr3_aa: CASSPSGAQETQYF; cdr3_nt: TGTGCCAGCAGTCCCAGCGGGGCCCAAGAGACCCAGTACTTC
j_call: TRBJ2-5; clone_size: NA; v_call: TRBV6-1; d_call: TRBD2; cdr3_aa: CASSEEGLAGGQETQYF; cdr3_nt: TGTGCCAGCAGTGAAGAGGGACTAGCGGGGGGACAAGAGACCCAGTACTTC
j_call: TRBJ2-6; clone_size: NA; v_call: TRBV29-1; d_call: NA; cdr3_aa: CSVFRSGANVLTF; cdr3_nt: TGCAGCGTTTTTCGCTCTGGGGCCAACGTCCTGACTTTC
j_call: TRBJ2-7; clone_size: NA; v_call: TRBV29-1; d_call: TRBD2; cdr3_aa: CSAGGTSGQAYEQYF; cdr3_nt: TGCAGCGCCGGGGGGACTTCGGGGCAAGCCTACGAGCAGTACTTC
j_call: TRBJ2-2; clone_size: NA; v_call: TRBV10-3; d_call: TRBD1; cdr3_aa: CAMGGQGANTGELFF; cdr3_nt: TGTGCCATGGGCGGACAGGGCGCGAACACCGGGGAGCTGTTTTTT
j_call: TRBJ2-5; clone_size: NA; v_call: TRBV21-1; d_call: NA; cdr3_aa: CASSNPGVGETQYF; cdr3_nt: TGTGCCAGCAGCAACCCCGGGGTCGGCGAGACCCAGTACTTC
j_call: TRBJ2-7; clone_size: NA; v_call: TRBV5-5; d_call: NA; cdr3_aa: CASSRMGTGSYEQYF; cdr3_nt: TGTGCCAGCAGCAGGATGGGCACCGGCTCCTACGAGCAGTACTTC
j_call: TRBJ1-3; clone_size: NA; v_call: TRBV6-2/TRBV6-3; d_call: NA; cdr3_aa: CASSWSRPGNTIYF; cdr3_nt: TGTGCCAGCAGTTGGTCCAGGCCTGGAAACACCATATATTTT
j_call: TRBJ2-7; clone_size: once; v_call: TRBV3-1/TRBV3-2; d_call: TRBD2; cdr3_aa: CASSLRGVSYEQYF; cdr3_nt: TGTGCCAGCAGCCTACGGGGGGTTTCCTACGAGCAGTACTTC